Below are 28 T cell receptor beta chains sequenced from a single sample in a study of blood T cell repertoires in COVID-19. Data came from immunoSEQ multiplex PCR; TCRdb stores just in-frame clones and leaves some out. The sample contains a few hundred thousand clones, 85% to 90% of which appear only once. The sample comprised PBMCs or T cells enriched from blood (not recorded which). These receptors all come from a woman between 18 and 30 years old who had recovered from COVID-19.

J is TRBJ2-3 and V is TRBV6-5; tentatively, D is TRBD2 (6 bases). CDR3 length: 13 residues. The V gene lost 10 bases and the J gene lost 0 bases, with 11 bases spanning the gap. Germline V gene lookup returns CDR1 MNHEY and CDR2 SVGAGI. For the CDR3, the DNA is TGTGCCACTCGGCGGGGTAGCACAGATACGCAGTATTTT. This gives the protein CATRRGSTDTQYF.

The rearrangement joins TRBV28 to TRBJ2-5, with 7 nucleotides matching TRBD1. Per the germline V gene, CDR1 is MDHEN and CDR2 is SYDVKM. The CDR3 is 14 amino acids. Trimming removed 1 base from V and 2 bases from J; junction bases left unmatched: 1. CDR3 amino acids: CASSLLQGQETQYF. The CDR3 DNA is TGTGCCAGCAGTTTATTACAGGGGCAAGAGACCCAGTACTTC. Supplemented by reference TRBV28 and TRBJ2-5, the full variable domain reads DVKVTQSSRYLVKRTGEKVFLECVQDMDHENMFWYRQDPGLGLRLIYFSYDVKMKEKGDIPEGYSVSREKKERFSLILESASTNQTSMYLCASSLLQGQETQYFGPGTRLLVL.

This sequence joins TRBV29-1 and TRBJ2-1; the D is unclear. Germline CDR1 is SQVTM and CDR2 is ANQGSEA. The CDR3 contains 10 residues. V lost 7 bases and J 4 bases, leaving 5 bases between the germline ends. The CDR3 loop is CSAGYNEQFF. The CDR3 coding sequence is TGCAGCGCCGGTTACAATGAGCAGTTCTTC.

This chain links TRBV5-1 with TRBJ2-1, with 8 bases matching TRBD1. V lost 2 bases, J lost 2 bases, and 12 bases stayed unmatched. CDR3 length: 18 amino acids. Germline loops: CDR1 SGHRS, CDR2 YFSETQ. This chain's CDR3 is CASSLLPIYRGAYNEQFF. The CDR3 DNA follows: TGCGCCAGCAGCTTACTACCGATTTACAGGGGGGCCTACAATGAGCAGTTCTTC.

V gene TRBV6-6 combines with J gene TRBJ2-7; tentatively, D is TRBD1 (7 bases). In germline, CDR1 is MNHNY, CDR2 SVGAGI (reference sequence). V was cut by 8 bases and J by 2 bases, with 19 bases left in between. This CDR3 is built from 15 residues. CDR3 in amino acids: CASQPRQGGAYEQYF. The CDR3 nucleotides read TGTGCCAGCCAACCACGGCAGGGGGGTGCCTACGAGCAGTACTTC.

This chain joins TRBV27 and TRBJ1-1, with TRBD1 matching over 7 bases. Germline values: CDR1 MNHEY, CDR2 SMNVEV (reference sequence). CDR3 length: 17 residues. V gave up 5 bases and J gave up 5 bases; unmatched junction bases: 17. Here the CDR3 DNA reads TGTGCCAGCAGTCTTCGATGGAGAGGGGGCGTTAGAACTGAAGCTTTCTTT. Translated, it gives CASSLRWRGGVRTEAFF.

The gene calls are TRBV6-6 and TRBJ1-3; D call uncertain. Trimming shortened V by 2 bases and J by 8 bases, and 4 bases separated the two germline ends. In germline, CDR1 is MNHNY, CDR2 SVGAGI (reference sequence). This CDR3 is built from 11 residues. DNA of the CDR3: TGTGCCAGCAGTTACGCGGACACCATATATTTT. This encodes CASSYADTIYF.

This clone was recorded only once. The chain is built from TRBV5-4 and TRBJ2-3; TRBD1 matches at 8 bases. Per germline, CDR1 SGHNT and CDR2 YYREEE (reference sequence). The trim removed 4 bases at V and 4 bases at J, leaving 11 bases unmatched. The CDR3 loop spans 16 amino acids. In nucleotides, the CDR3 is TGTGCCAGCAGCCCTCGAGGACAGGGTGCCGCAGATACGCAGTATTTT. Protein sequence: CASSPRGQGAADTQYF.

The chain employs TRBV28 and TRBJ1-2, with D perhaps TRBD1 (5 bases). CDR1 and CDR2 (germline): MDHEN, SYDVKM. V lost 1 base to trimming and J lost 4 bases, with 13 bases between them. The CDR3 extends over 15 amino acids. The CDR3 coding sequence is TGTGCCAGCAGTTTATCTGGCAGGGTCCTCTATGGCTACACCTTC. Its protein product is CASSLSGRVLYGYTF.

V and J are TRBV5-1 and TRBJ2-1; 7 nucleotides match TRBD1. V was clipped by 2 bases and J by 4 bases; unmatched bases: 6. The germline CDR1 and CDR2 sequences are SGHRS and YFSETQ. This CDR3 is 15 amino acids long. The CDR3 here is CASSFTGQSYNEQFF. In DNA, the CDR3 is TGCGCCAGCAGCTTTACGGGACAGAGTTACAATGAGCAGTTCTTC. The whole variable domain, remainder taken from reference TRBV5-1 and TRBJ2-1, is KAGVTQTPRYLIKTRGQQVTLSCSPISGHRSVSWYQQTPGQGLQFLFEYFSETQRNKGNFPGRFSGRQFSNSRSEMNVSTLELGDSALYLCASSFTGQSYNEQFFGPGTRLTVL.

Here the CDR3 DNA reads TGTGCCAGTAGTTTCCGGACAACCCAGCGTGAAAAACTGTTTTTT. Translating it yields CASSFRTTQREKLFF. This chain connects TRBV19 to TRBJ1-4, with D perhaps matching TRBD1 (5 bases). The CDR3 is 15 amino acids. Trimming cost V 5 bases and J 7 bases, with 17 bases left between them. Germline lookup yields CDR1 LNHDA and CDR2 SQIVND (reference sequence).

This clone occurred many times. The chain links TRBV6-5 to TRBJ2-7; the D gene is possibly TRBD2 (7 bases). Trimming left V 6 bases short and J 6 bases short, with 18 bases between. This CDR3 is 14 amino acids long. The germline CDR1 and CDR2 sequences are MNHEY and SVGAGI. The CDR3, as DNA: TGTGCCAGCAGAGACCTGGACGGGGGGCTCGAGCAGTACTTC. It codes for CASRDLDGGLEQYF.

This clone was seen only once. V gene TRBV23-1 combines with J gene TRBJ1-3; 8 bases match TRBD1. TRBV23-1 is an ORF; its function is uncertain. The CDR3 runs to 17 residues. Losses at the gene ends were 2 bases for V and 5 bases for J; bases not matched to a gene: 11. The DNA of the CDR3 is TGCGCCAGCAGTCAACCCGATCGGACAGGGAGTCGAAACACCATATATTTT. This gives the protein CASSQPDRTGSRNTIYF.

The V and J genes are TRBV5-4 and TRBJ2-1, with 9 bases identical to TRBD1. The germline gives CDR1 SGHNT, CDR2 YYREEE (reference sequence). The V and J ends lost 1 base and 5 bases, in that order; junction bases with no gene match: 4. CDR3 length: 15 residues. This CDR3 reads CASSLPGQGNNEQFF. The CDR3 DNA is TGTGCCAGCAGCTTGCCGGGACAGGGCAACAATGAGCAGTTCTTC.

This clone was recorded once. The chain combines TRBV2 with TRBJ1-3; unclear D gene. CDR1 is SNHLY and CDR2 is FYNNEI in the germline V gene. V lost 7 bases and J 3 bases, leaving 4 bases between the germline ends. This CDR3 region has 11 residues. CDR3 loop: CASTNGNTIYF. The CDR3 DNA is TGTGCCAGCACCAATGGAAACACCATATATTTT. Variable domain in full (rest from reference TRBV2 and TRBJ1-3): EPEVTQTPSHQVTQMGQEVILRCVPISNHLYFYWYRQILGQKVEFLVSFYNNEISEKSEIFDDQFSVERPDGSNFTLKIRSTKLEDSAMYFCASTNGNTIYFGEGSWLTVV.

The chain is built from TRBV7-9 and TRBJ1-3; tentatively, D is TRBD1 (5 bases). V lost 1 base and J 7 bases, leaving 14 bases between the germline ends. Germline-derived CDR1 and CDR2 are SEHNR and FQNEAQ (reference sequence). There are 15 residues in the CDR3. In DNA form, the CDR3 reads TGTGCCAGCAGCTTAGTTACCAGCCCAGGGAACACCATATATTTT. It specifies CASSLVTSPGNTIYF.

The chain employs TRBV2 and TRBJ2-7, with a possible D match to TRBD2 (6 bases). Trimming shortened V by 8 bases and J by 6 bases, and 17 bases separated the two germline ends. The CDR3 has 13 amino acids. Germline-derived CDR1 and CDR2 are SNHLY and FYNNEI. As DNA, the CDR3 is TGTGCCAGCGGTACGGGGGTAAGTCTCGAGCAGTACTTC. Translated, it gives CASGTGVSLEQYF.

V usage is TRBV27 and J usage is TRBJ1-2; 10 positions agree with TRBD1. Germline assignment: CDR1 MNHEY and CDR2 SMNVEV (reference sequence). J lost 4 bases, V lost 1 base, and 3 bases had no gene match. The CDR3 length is 15 residues. The CDR3 bases are TGTGCCAGCAGTTTATTGGGACAGGGGAGCTATGGCTACACCTTC. This gives the protein CASSLLGQGSYGYTF.

The V and J genes are TRBV27 and TRBJ1-2; 8 bases line up with TRBD1. The CDR3 has 12 amino acids. Germline V gene sequence: CDR1 MNHEY, CDR2 SMNVEV (reference sequence). V lost 8 bases, J lost 4 bases, and 3 bases stayed unmatched. In nucleotides, the CDR3 is TGTGCCAGCGCAGGGGGCGGCTATGGCTACACCTTC. Amino acid sequence: CASAGGGYGYTF.

This clone was found once. The V call is TRBV5-1, the J call TRBJ2-7; 10 nucleotides line up with TRBD1. Looked up from germline, CDR1 is SGHRS and CDR2 is YFSETQ. The CDR3 length is 15 residues. V trimming: 6 bases; J trimming: 5 bases; junction bases outside the gene matches: 11. As DNA, the CDR3 is TGCGCCAGCACCGAAGGGACAGGGGCGGGCAACGAGCAGTACTTC. Protein: CASTEGTGAGNEQYF.

This clone was seen a handful of times. The chain couples TRBV7-3 to TRBJ2-1, with 8 bases fitting TRBD2. The CDR3 spans 12 residues. Germline CDR1 reads SGHTA; CDR2 reads FQGTGA. Trimming at V came to 5 bases and at J to 15 bases, leaving 9 bases not matched to a gene. The CDR3 bases are TGTGCCAGCAGCCAGGCGGGGGGAGATTGGTTCTTC. Translation gives CASSQAGGDWFF. Complete variable domain (other parts from reference TRBV7-3 and TRBJ2-1): GAGVSQTPSNKVTEKGKYVELRCDPISGHTALYWYRQSLGQGPEFLIYFQGTGAADDSGLPNDRFFAVRPEGSVSTLKIQRTERGDSAVYLCASSQAGGDWFFGPGTRLTVL.

This sequence joins TRBV6-2 or TRBV6-3 and TRBJ1-2; D possibly corresponds to TRBD1 (6 bases). The CDR3 extends over 13 amino acids. V was trimmed by 2 bases and J by 4 bases, leaving 8 bases between them. Germline CDR1 reads MNHEY; CDR2 reads SVGEGT. The DNA of the CDR3 is TGTGCCAGCAGTTACCTACAGGGCTATGGCTACACCTTC. Its protein is CASSYLQGYGYTF.

The chain joins TRBV7-6 to TRBJ2-3; perhaps TRBD2 as D (6 bases). V lost 1 base, J lost 0 bases, and 11 bases lay in between. The germline V gene encodes CDR1 SGHVS and CDR2 FNYEAQ. This CDR3 region has 16 residues. The CDR3 sequence is CASSLGSGLSTDTQYF. CDR3 bases: TGTGCCAGCAGCTTAGGTAGCGGACTAAGCACAGATACGCAGTATTTT. Supplemented by reference TRBV7-6 and TRBJ2-3, the full variable domain reads GAGVSQSPRYKVTKRGQDVALRCDPISGHVSLYWYRQALGQGPEFLTYFNYEAQQDKSGLPNDRFSAERPEGSISTLTIQRTEQRDSAMYRCASSLGSGLSTDTQYFGPGTRLTVL.

The CDR3, as DNA: TGTGCCAGCAGTTTGGACAGGTGGGGGGCAGATACGCAGTATTTT. This translates into CASSLDRWGADTQYF. The chain is built from TRBV3-1 (or the pseudogene TRBV3-2) and TRBJ2-3; TRBD1 is a possible D gene (7 bases). The ends were cut back, 6 bases at V and 4 bases at J, with 17 bases in the middle. This CDR3 region has 15 residues. CDR1 LGHDT and CDR2 YNNKEL come from the germline V gene (reference sequence).

J is TRBJ1-1 and V is TRBV9; D may be TRBD1 (5 bases). CDR3 length: 13 amino acids. Germline CDR1 reads SGDLS; CDR2 reads YYNGEE. Trimming removed 3 bases at V and 2 bases at J, with 8 bases between. The CDR3 here is CASSEDTNTEAFF. In DNA form, the CDR3 reads TGTGCCAGCAGCGAGGACACTAACACTGAAGCTTTCTTT.

The chain has TRBV9 and TRBJ1-2; 8 bases agree with TRBD1. Unmatched junction bases numbered 7, after V lost 7 bases and J lost 2 bases. The CDR3 loop spans 14 amino acids. Germline loops: CDR1 SGDLS, CDR2 YYNGEE. DNA of the CDR3: TGTGCCAGCTCCCGGACAGGGTCCAACTATGGCTACACCTTC. As protein: CASSRTGSNYGYTF.

J is TRBJ1-4 and V is TRBV29-1; 9 bases match TRBD1. V dropped 6 bases and J dropped 7; count of bases not matched to a gene: 12. Germline CDR1 and CDR2: SQVTM and ANQGSEA. The CDR3 sequence is 15 residues long. CDR3 sequence: CSVTGTGSSFEKLFF. CDR3 nucleotide sequence: TGCAGCGTCACCGGGACAGGGTCTTCTTTTGAAAAACTGTTTTTT.

The CDR3 DNA reads as TGCGCCAGCAGGCTGGGACAGGGGTATGAAAAACTGTTTTTT. Translated, it gives CASRLGQGYEKLFF. J is TRBJ1-4 and V is TRBV10-2, with 10 bases that match TRBD1. V lost 6 bases and J lost 6; bases outside the gene matches: 4. The CDR3 length is 14 residues. The germline CDR1 and CDR2 sequences are WSHSY and SAAADI.